One and the same sample provided the 6 T cell receptor beta chains below, sequenced in a study of cytomegalovirus exposure and HLA in healthy donors. This PCR relied on a set of 60 Vbeta primers and 13 Jbeta primers. TCRdb's table, derived via immunoSEQ multiplex PCR, lists solely in-frame clones and lacks some. The sample records under 200,000 clones, more than 65% being singletons. The sample was PBMCs. The receptors shown here come from a woman in her forties in good health and CMV-seropositive.

The J gene is TRBJ1-1, the V gene TRBV25-1, with unresolved D. CDR1 MGHDK and CDR2 SYGVNS come from the germline V gene. Trimming cost V 1 base and J 11 bases, with 17 bases left between them. The CDR3 has 14 residues. As DNA, the CDR3 is TGTGCCAGCAGTGAATCTAAAGAATCGGGGAAGGCTTTCTTT. It translates to CASSESKESGKAFF.

The rearrangement uses TRBV6-1 and TRBJ2-3; D might be TRBD2 (6 bases). Germline assignment: CDR1 MNHNS and CDR2 SASEGT. The V and J ends lost 2 bases and 0 bases respectively, with 12 bases between them. CDR3 length: 16 amino acids. CDR3 protein: CASSELAGSSTDTQYF. The CDR3 DNA is TGTGCCAGCAGTGAATTGGCGGGGTCTAGCACAGATACGCAGTATTTT.

This clone was recorded once. V and J are TRBV7-2 and TRBJ2-5; 10 positions match TRBD2. In germline, CDR1 is SGHTA, CDR2 FQGNSA. The CDR3 sequence is 14 residues long. Trimming removed 4 bases from V and 4 bases from J; junction bases left unmatched: 3. The DNA of the CDR3 is TGTGCCAGCAGCTCGGGACTAGCGATAGAGACCCAGTACTTC. This encodes CASSSGLAIETQYF.

This chain uses TRBV5-4 with TRBJ1-2; weak D call: TRBD1 (5 bases). The germline V and J ends were trimmed by 0 bases and 2 bases, with 8 bases remaining between them. This CDR3 is 14 amino acids long. The germline V gene encodes CDR1 SGHNT and CDR2 YYREEE (reference sequence). The CDR3 spells CASSLGGDNYGYTF. The CDR3 nucleotides read TGTGCCAGCAGCTTGGGGGGGGACAACTATGGCTACACCTTC.

Turning to this clone: A read error may produce the germline difference seen at one junction end. The chain has TRBV10-3 and TRBJ1-5; TRBD1 matches at 11 bases. This CDR3 is built from 20 residues. From germline, CDR1 is ENHRY and CDR2 SYGVKD. The chain's CDR3 is CAISEIPDRGRPLSSWPQNF. For the CDR3, the DNA is TGTGCCATCAGTGAAATCCCGGACAGGGGGCGCCCCCTGTCCTCCTGGCCCCAGAATTTT.

This chain uses TRBV7-8 with TRBJ2-1, with 12 positions matching TRBD2. Germline V gene lookup returns CDR1 SGHVS and CDR2 FQNEAQ. V was clipped by 4 bases and J by 4 bases; unmatched bases: 14. The CDR3 covers 19 residues. CDR3 in DNA: TGTGCCAGCAGCTACCCTGGGAGACTAGCGGGAGTTGGGTACAATGAGCAGTTCTTC. Translating gives CASSYPGRLAGVGYNEQFF.